A selection of T cell receptor beta chains follows, all from one sample in a study of T cell responses to AZD1222 COVID-19 vaccine. Sequenced by immunoSEQ multiplex PCR; TCRdb stores in-frame clones only, minus some. The sample lists 70,000 to 80,000 clones; about nine tenths were seen once. The specimen comprised peripheral blood, sampled on day 0 of AZD1222 vaccination. These receptors originate from an adult in good health. Both conserved end residues are part of each CDR3. Fields, in order: V gene, D gene, clone size, J gene, CDR3 DNA, CDR3 protein. The D gene is left open where the match is weak. Where a row states a size, it is once, few, many or the class of an expanded clone; other rows omit it.

>TRBV18|NA|NA|TRBJ2-3
TGTGCCAGCTCACCACCGTTGGTAGGGGAAGATACGCAGTATTTT
CASSPPLVGEDTQYF
>TRBV6-5|NA|NA|TRBJ1-1
TGTGCCAGCAGTTACTCTCGTGGCCCTCGGGCTTTCTTT
CASSYSRGPRAFF
>TRBV28|NA|NA|TRBJ1-3
TGTGCCAGCATGTTCCGAGGGGGAGGAAACACCATATATTTT
CASMFRGGGNTIYF
>TRBV27|TRBD2|NA|TRBJ2-2
TGTGCCAGCAGTTTATTAGCGGGAAACACCGGGGAGCTGTTTTTT
CASSLLAGNTGELFF
>TRBV19|NA|NA|TRBJ1-4
TGTGCCAGTAGTATAGAGCACGTTCGGGGGTCCAGAAACAGACTGTTTTTT
CASSIEHVRGSRNRLFF
>TRBV5-1|NA|once|TRBJ1-1
TGCGCCAGCAGCCCAATGACAGGACTGAACACTGAAGCTTTCTTT
CASSPMTGLNTEAFF
>TRBV3-1/TRBV3-2|NA|NA|TRBJ2-1
TGTGCCAGCAGCCAAGGCGGGAAAGGGGAATTCTTC
CASSQGGKGEFF
>TRBV19|NA|NA|TRBJ2-7
TGTGCCAGTAGTAGGACCCCACCCTACGAGCAGTACTTC
CASSRTPPYEQYF
>TRBV11-2|TRBD2|NA|TRBJ2-2
TGTGCCAGCAGCGGAATAGCGGGAGGACTTGCGAACACCGGGGAGCTGTTTTTT
CASSGIAGGLANTGELFF
>TRBV4-3|NA|NA|TRBJ2-7
TGCGCCAGCAGCCAAGAGTGGGGGAGGGAGCAGTACTTC
CASSQEWGREQYF
>TRBV4-1|TRBD1|NA|TRBJ2-1
TGCGCCAGCAGCCAAGAATCGCAGGGGGTTCGGAATGAGCAGTTCTTC
CASSQESQGVRNEQFF
>TRBV6-5|TRBD1|NA|TRBJ1-2
TGTGCCAGCACCGGCGCGGGGACAGGGAATCGTGGCTACACCTTC
CASTGAGTGNRGYTF
>TRBV20-1|NA|NA|TRBJ2-7
TGCAGTGCCAGTGGGGCTGGTTACGAGCAGTACTTC
CSASGAGYEQYF
>TRBV27|TRBD1|once|TRBJ1-5
TGTGCCAGCAGTATGCGTCCCGGGACAGGGGGATACGGCAATCAGCCCCAGCATTTT
CASSMRPGTGGYGNQPQHF
>TRBV30|NA|NA|TRBJ1-2
TGTGCCTGGAGTTGGGGGACAACTGATAACTATGGCTACACCTTC
CAWSWGTTDNYGYTF
>TRBV4-1|TRBD1|NA|TRBJ1-4
TGCGCCAGCAGCCGGACAGGGCGGAGGGAAGAAAAACTGTTTTTT
CASSRTGRREEKLFF
>TRBV24-1|NA|NA|TRBJ2-7
TGTGCCACCAGTGATCGACATCCCCGACCTTCCTACGAGCAGTACTTC
CATSDRHPRPSYEQYF
>TRBV29-1|NA|NA|TRBJ2-5
TGCAGCGTTGCGAGGCAGGGTCAAGAGACCCAGTACTTC
CSVARQGQETQYF
>TRBV3-1/TRBV3-2|TRBD1|NA|TRBJ2-5
TGTGCCAGCAGCCAAGAGTGGGGACAGCAAGAGACCCAGTACTTC
CASSQEWGQQETQYF
>TRBV18|TRBD2|NA|TRBJ2-3
TGTGCCAGCTCCCTTAGCGGGGGGCCCCCCGTTGGTACGCAGTATTTT
CASSLSGGPPVGTQYF
>TRBV5-1|NA|NA|TRBJ1-1
TGCGCCAGCAGCTTGGGTGCAGGGACGAACACTGAAGCTTTCTTT
CASSLGAGTNTEAFF
>TRBV24-1|NA|NA|TRBJ1-1
TGTGCCACCAGTGATCCGGGGAGGGGACGTAGCACTGAAGCTTTCTTT
CATSDPGRGRSTEAFF
>TRBV9|NA|NA|TRBJ2-2
TGTGCCAGCCTTGGGGTAACCGGGGAGCTGTTTTTT
CASLGVTGELFF
>TRBV9|NA|NA|TRBJ1-3
TGTGCCAGCAGCGCCTTGACAAACACCATATATTTT
CASSALTNTIYF
>TRBV20-1|NA|NA|TRBJ1-2
TGCAGTGCTAGAGCCACGGACCCATACACCTTC
CSARATDPYTF
>TRBV28|NA|NA|TRBJ1-4
TGTGCCAGCAGTTTCGGCAGGGTTGCAACTAATGAAAAACTGTTTTTT
CASSFGRVATNEKLFF
>TRBV27|NA|medium-sized|TRBJ1-2
TGTGCCAGCAGGAACCATGGCTACACCTTC
CASRNHGYTF
>TRBV4-3|TRBD2|NA|TRBJ2-7
TGCGCCAGCAGCCAAGGACTAGCGTACGAGCAGTACTTC
CASSQGLAYEQYF
>TRBV9|NA|NA|TRBJ2-7
TGTGCCAGCAGCGTAAACGATTACGAGCAGTACTTC
CASSVNDYEQYF
>TRBV6-4|NA|once|TRBJ2-3
TGTGCCAGCAGCCGGGGTAGACAGGACACAGATACGCAGTATTTT
CASSRGRQDTDTQYF
>TRBV28|TRBD1|NA|TRBJ1-5
TGTGCCAGCAGTTCCGTCCTGGCAGGGGGGAATCAGCCCCAGCATTTT
CASSSVLAGGNQPQHF
>TRBV18|NA|NA|TRBJ1-1
TGTGCCAGCTCCCGGGTTGATGAAGCTTTCTTT
CASSRVDEAFF